This entry lists 29 T cell receptor beta chains sequenced from one sample in a study of identical twins. TCRdb used MiXCR to reprocess the 5' RACE reads, holding one entry per CDR3 protein. The sample has hundreds of thousands of distinct CDR3 sequences; approximately 8% are singletons. The sample was also reused in another study, on yellow fever vaccine responses in identical twins.

The specimen was CD8+ T cells sorted from blood. These receptors were collected from a woman under 30 in good health.

The sample holds a few counts of this clonotype. The J gene is TRBJ2-1, the V gene TRBV5-6, with D possibly called TRBD1 or TRBD2 (5 bases each). The CDR3 length is 15 residues. Looked up from germline, CDR1 is SGHDT and CDR2 is YYEEEE. Trimming removed 2 bases at V and 2 bases at J, with 11 bases between. CDR3 nucleotides: TGTGCCAGCAGCTTTGGGGGAGTCACCTACAATGAGCAGTTCTTC. Residues: CASSFGGVTYNEQFF.

This clonotype came up a few times. This chain links TRBV6-5 with TRBJ2-1; D gene ambiguous. The CDR3 loop spans 13 amino acids. Between the trimmed V and J ends, which lost 3 bases and 5 bases, there was a span of 8 bases. The germline CDR1 and CDR2 sequences are MNHEY and SVGAGI. This CDR3 is CASSYGSNNEQFF. The DNA of the CDR3 is TGTGCCAGCAGTTATGGGTCTAACAATGAGCAGTTCTTC.

This clonotype has a count of ten or more. The chain's CDR3 is CSALPGGTEAFF. In nucleotides, the CDR3 is TGCAGTGCCCTCCCAGGGGGCACTGAAGCTTTCTTT. The rearrangement uses TRBV20-1 and TRBJ1-1, with TRBD1 identical over 7 bases. Unmatched junction bases numbered 5, after V lost 6 bases and J lost 4 bases. Germline CDR1 is DFQATT and CDR2 is SNEGSKA (reference sequence). CDR3 length equals 12 residues.

V usage is TRBV7-9 and J usage is TRBJ2-5; the match to TRBD2 covers 9 bases. This CDR3 comprises 15 residues. The germline gives CDR1 SEHNR, CDR2 FQNEAQ (reference sequence). Germline trimming cut 10 bases from V and 1 base from J; bases unmatched to any gene: 10. CDR3 protein: CATIAGEGPQETQYF. The CDR3 DNA sequence: TGTGCCACCATAGCGGGGGAAGGGCCCCAAGAGACCCAGTACTTC. The full variable domain, rest sourced from reference TRBV7-9 and TRBJ2-5, is DTGVSQNPRHKITKRGQNVTFRCDPISEHNRLYWYRQTLGQGPEFLTYFQNEAQLEKSRLLSDRFSAERPKGSFSTLEIQRTEQGDSAMYLCATIAGEGPQETQYFGPGTRLLVL.

Many counts were recorded for this clonotype. The chain is built from TRBV4-1 and TRBJ2-1; maybe TRBD1 (5 bases). V was clipped by 1 base and J by 0 bases, with 7 bases between them. The V gene's germline CDR1 is MGHRA and CDR2 YSYEKL. The CDR3 contains 15 residues. CDR3 loop: CASSQGQSSYNEQFF. DNA for the CDR3: TGCGCCAGCAGCCAAGGACAGAGCTCCTACAATGAGCAGTTCTTC.

This clonotype was detected a few times. The chain is built from TRBV2 and TRBJ1-1; perhaps TRBD1 as D (5 bases). The CDR3 runs to 14 residues. In germline, CDR1 is SNHLY, CDR2 FYNNEI. The V gene lost 6 bases and the J gene lost 2 bases, with 13 bases spanning the gap. This CDR3 reads CASSDTGPNTEAFF. The CDR3 DNA sequence: TGTGCCAGCAGCGATACGGGGCCTAACACTGAAGCTTTCTTT.

This clonotype came up many times. V gene TRBV5-6 combines with J gene TRBJ2-4; perhaps TRBD2 as D (6 bases). CDR1 is SGHDT, CDR2 YYEEEE, per germline. This CDR3 is built from 14 residues. V was shortened by 3 bases and J by 0 bases, with 7 bases between the two germline ends. CDR3 coding DNA: TGTGCCAGCAGCTCGGGACTAGCCAAAAACATTCAGTACTTC. Its protein product is CASSSGLAKNIQYF.

This clonotype was seen only a few times. This CDR3 reads CASNTLLVQGETFDTQYF. CDR3 bases: TGTGCCAGCAACACACTCTTGGTGCAGGGAGAAACCTTTGATACGCAGTATTTT. The rearrangement joins TRBV28 to TRBJ2-3, with D perhaps assigned TRBD1 or TRBD2 (5 bases each). The V end lost 7 bases, the J end lost 6 bases, and 29 bases lay between the germline ends. The CDR3 consists of 18 residues. Germline CDR1 MDHEN, CDR2 SYDVKM.

This clonotype was recorded a few times. The genes are TRBV7-9 and TRBJ2-1; the D gene is possibly TRBD2 (6 bases). The CDR3 contains 15 residues. Trimming left V 4 bases short and J 3 bases short, with 13 bases between. Germline V gene data show CDR1 as SEHNR and CDR2 as FQNEAQ (reference sequence). The CDR3 region has the DNA TGTGCCAGCAGCTCGGGGACTCAAAACTACAATGAGCAGTTCTTC. Translating gives CASSSGTQNYNEQFF. The variable domain in full, with the rest retrieved from reference TRBV7-9 and TRBJ2-1, is DTGVSQNPRHKITKRGQNVTFRCDPISEHNRLYWYRQTLGQGPEFLTYFQNEAQLEKSRLLSDRFSAERPKGSFSTLEIQRTEQGDSAMYLCASSSGTQNYNEQFFGPGTRLTVL.

This sequence joins TRBV11-3 and TRBJ2-3; D is tentatively TRBD1 or TRBD2 (5 bases each). This CDR3 spans 15 amino acids. The germline V gene has CDR1 SGHNT and CDR2 YENEEA. Trimming pared 8 bases from V and 5 bases from J, leaving 20 bases between. CDR3 nucleotide sequence: TGTGCCAGCCGGACTCGGGGACCTAGAGGAGATACGCAGTATTTT. It specifies CASRTRGPRGDTQYF.

The CDR3 protein is CASSPQQAGELFF. CDR3 sequence (DNA): TGCGCCAGCAGTCCACAACAAGCCGGGGAGCTGTTTTTT. The chain links TRBV4-1 to TRBJ2-2; D gene uncertain. Germline assignment: CDR1 MGHRA and CDR2 YSYEKL. Deletions cut 6 bases from V and 6 bases from J, with 11 bases between. The CDR3 is made up of 13 amino acids.

Regarding this clonotype: An end of the junction does not agree with germline; a read error may underlie this. The chain carries TRBV7-9 and TRBJ2-2; D is ambiguous. This CDR3 region has 15 residues. Germline V gene lookup returns CDR1 SEHNR and CDR2 FQNEAQ (reference sequence). The CDR3 loop is CASSLRSAKTGELFF. As DNA, the CDR3 is TGTGCCAGCAGCTTAAGGTCGGCGAAGACCGGGGAGCTGTTTTTT.

This clonotype was picked up many times. The V gene is TRBV14, the J gene TRBJ2-3; D is perhaps TRBD1 (6 bases). CDR3 length equals 17 residues. Trimming pared 0 bases from V and 1 base from J, leaving 14 bases between. Per germline, CDR1 SGHDN and CDR2 FVKESK. The CDR3 region has the DNA TGTGCCAGCAGCCAAGATCTCTACAGGGTTGGCACAGATACGCAGTATTTT. It specifies CASSQDLYRVGTDTQYF.

The chain is built from TRBV9 and TRBJ2-1; 12 bases line up with TRBD2. The J segment lost 10 bases and the V segment lost 0 bases, leaving 8 bases of the junction unmatched. Germline V gives CDR1 SGDLS, CDR2 YYNGEE. There are 16 residues in the CDR3. Written as DNA, the CDR3 is TGTGCCAGCAGCGTAGGGCTAGCGGGAGGGTCATGGGAGCAGTTCTTC. This gives the protein CASSVGLAGGSWEQFF.

The table lists this clonotype with many counts. The chain recombines TRBV7-8 with TRBJ1-1; no definite D call. Looked up from germline, CDR1 is SGHVS and CDR2 is FQNEAQ. There are 12 residues in the CDR3. The V end was cut by 0 bases, the J end by 8 bases, with 7 bases between. The CDR3 coding sequence is TGTGCCAGCAGCTTAGCGCAACAGGAAGCTTTCTTT. As protein: CASSLAQQEAFF.

This chain uses TRBV2 with TRBJ2-3; 8 positions agree with TRBD1. The germline V gene encodes CDR1 SNHLY and CDR2 FYNNEI. This CDR3 spans 18 amino acids. The trim removed 0 bases at V and 1 base at J, leaving 9 bases unmatched. CDR3 in DNA: TGTGCCAGCAGTGAAGCGGGGACAGGTCCTTTTGGCACAGATACGCAGTATTTT. This codes for CASSEAGTGPFGTDTQYF.

This clonotype was counted ten times or more. The chain's CDR3 is CATSSHLAGESGELFF. For the CDR3, the DNA is TGTGCCACCAGCAGCCATCTAGCGGGAGAGTCCGGGGAGCTGTTTTTT. This sequence joins TRBV15 and TRBJ2-2; 10 bases line up with TRBD2. The trim removed 3 bases at V and 6 bases at J, leaving 7 bases unmatched. This CDR3 comprises 16 residues. The germline gives CDR1 LNHNV, CDR2 YYDKDF (reference sequence).

This chain uses TRBV7-8 with TRBJ2-1; 9 bases are a match to TRBD2. The CDR3 runs 14 residues. The J segment lost 5 bases and the V segment lost 3 bases, leaving 2 bases of the junction unmatched. Germline V lookup: CDR1 SGHVS, CDR2 FQNEAQ. The CDR3 coding sequence is TGTGCCAGCAGCTTCCTAGCGGGGCACAATGAGCAGTTCTTC. This codes for CASSFLAGHNEQFF.

This clonotype was detected a few times. The chain uses TRBV7-6 and TRBJ2-5, with D possibly TRBD2 on 5 matching bases. CDR1 is SGHVS and CDR2 is FNYEAQ in the germline V gene. V gave up 2 bases and J gave up 1 base, with 14 bases separating them. CDR3 length equals 16 residues. Here the CDR3 DNA reads TGTGCCAGCAGCTTATATAGTAAGGCGGGCCAAGAGACCCAGTACTTC. Its translation: CASSLYSKAGQETQYF.

This clonotype occurred many times. The CDR3 region has the DNA TGTGCCAGCAGTGAAGGTTGGCAGGGGTGGACTAATGAAAAACTGTTTTTT. It encodes CASSEGWQGWTNEKLFF. V usage is TRBV2 and J usage is TRBJ1-4, with D possibly matching TRBD1 (6 bases). Trimming left V 1 base short and J 2 bases short, with 14 bases between. CDR3 length: 17 amino acids. The germline V gene has CDR1 SNHLY and CDR2 FYNNEI.

This chain joins TRBV4-2 and TRBJ1-1, with D unresolved. Trimming took 5 bases from V and 8 from J, leaving 6 bases between them. CDR1 is LGHNA and CDR2 is YNFKEQ in the germline V gene. The CDR3 loop spans 10 amino acids. The CDR3 sequence is CASSGSEAFF. The CDR3 coding sequence is TGTGCCAGCAGCGGGAGCGAAGCTTTCTTT.

This clonotype came up many times. The chain combines TRBV9 with TRBJ1-1; D is unclear. Trimming removed 0 bases at V and 1 base at J, with 7 bases between. In germline, CDR1 is SGDLS, CDR2 YYNGEE. The CDR3 contains 14 residues. The DNA for the CDR3 is TGTGCCAGCAGCGTAGACATAGGGAACACTGAAGCTTTCTTT. Translated: CASSVDIGNTEAFF.

This clonotype has only a few counts. The chain carries TRBV20-1 and TRBJ1-2; TRBD1 is a possible D gene (6 bases). Trimming stripped 0 bases from V and 5 bases from J, with 10 bases between. CDR1 is DFQATT and CDR2 is SNEGSKA in the germline V gene (reference sequence). The CDR3 has 13 amino acids. The CDR3 DNA follows: TGCAGTGCTAGAGATACAGGGACTTATGGCTACACCTTC. It yields the protein CSARDTGTYGYTF.

The genes are TRBV28 and TRBJ2-5; D is perhaps TRBD2 (6 bases). CDR1 MDHEN and CDR2 SYDVKM come from the germline V gene. V lost 5 bases and J 4 bases, leaving 11 bases between the germline ends. The CDR3 length is 13 residues. The CDR3 DNA sequence: TGTGCCAGCAGTGACGGGAGCGGAGAGACCCAGTACTTC. Translated: CASSDGSGETQYF.

This clonotype was detected a few times. The chain carries TRBV5-1 and TRBJ2-5, with TRBD2 as a possible D gene (6 bases). Germline CDR1 is SGHRS and CDR2 is YFSETQ. V lost 2 bases to trimming and J lost 9 bases, with 14 bases between them. CDR3 length equals 13 residues. CDR3 DNA: TGCGCCAGCAGCTTCGGCGGGGAGGAGGCCCAGTACTTC. Protein sequence: CASSFGGEEAQYF. Together with reference TRBV5-1 and TRBJ2-5, the CDR3 gives the full variable domain: KAGVTQTPRYLIKTRGQQVTLSCSPISGHRSVSWYQQTPGQGLQFLFEYFSETQRNKGNFPGRFSGRQFSNSRSEMNVSTLELGDSALYLCASSFGGEEAQYFGPGTRLLVL.

This clonotype was found many times. The chain has TRBV11-3 and TRBJ1-1; D unresolved. CDR3 length: 13 residues. Germline V lookup: CDR1 SGHNT, CDR2 YENEEA. V was clipped by 2 bases and J by 4 bases, with 8 bases between them. The chain's CDR3 is CASSLIDGTEAFF. CDR3 DNA sequence: TGTGCCAGCAGCTTAATAGACGGCACTGAAGCTTTCTTT.

This clonotype was counted ten times or more. This rearrangement joins TRBV10-3 to TRBJ1-1; D remains ambiguous. This CDR3 is 15 amino acids long. V lost 0 bases and J lost 0, with 8 bases in between. The germline CDR1 and CDR2 sequences are ENHRY and SYGVKD. The CDR3 spells CAISESKGMNTEAFF. The CDR3 DNA reads TGTGCCATCAGTGAGTCGAAGGGTATGAACACTGAAGCTTTCTTT.

This clonotype was seen ten or more times. The chain carries TRBV10-2 and TRBJ2-3; D ambiguous. Trimming took off 3 bases at V and 6 bases at J, with 7 bases between the two ends. This CDR3 has 12 amino acids. The germline CDR1 and CDR2 sequences are WSHSY and SAAADI. CDR3 region: CASSEASDTQYF. The CDR3 DNA reads TGCGCCAGCAGTGAAGCGTCGGATACGCAGTATTTT.

This clonotype was counted only a few times. The chain employs TRBV20-1 and TRBJ1-2; D not certain. The CDR3 is made up of 16 amino acids. With 2 bases removed from V and 6 bases from J, the gap between germline ends came to 22 bases. Germline CDR1 DFQATT, CDR2 SNEGSKA (reference sequence). Here the CDR3 DNA reads TGCAGTGCTAGAAACCCGTCTGCTCCCTCTATGGATGGCTACACCTTC. This gives the protein CSARNPSAPSMDGYTF.